The 10 T cell receptor beta chains below come from one sample, sequenced in a study of Ad26.COV2.S vaccination and SARS-CoV-2 variants. The protocol was immunoSEQ multiplex PCR, while the TCRdb copy is restricted to in-frame clones and leaves out a portion. Seen here are 300,000 to 450,000 clones, about 90% observed once, and the top ten hold 3.5% to 4.5%. The sample in question was peripheral blood, obtained after recovery from COVID-19. These receptors all come from a human donor who had recovered from COVID-19.

The rearrangement links TRBV18 to TRBJ1-3, with D perhaps TRBD1 (5 bases). Germline V gene data show CDR1 as KGHSH and CDR2 as LQKENI. The CDR3 consists of 18 residues. V gave up 1 base and J gave up 0 bases, with 16 bases separating them. The CDR3 nucleotides read TGTGCCAGCTCACCACTCGATGGGGGGGTGAGCTCTGGAAACACCATATATTTT. This translates into CASSPLDGGVSSGNTIYF.

The chain is built from TRBV4-3 and TRBJ1-2; weak D call: TRBD1 (5 bases). The CDR3 covers 14 residues. Germline CDR1 reads LGHNA; CDR2 reads YSLEER. V lost 4 bases, J lost 4 bases, and 13 bases lay in between. CDR3 bases: TGCGCCAGCAGCCCCGGAGGGGCGGGCTATGGCTACACCTTC. Translating it yields CASSPGGAGYGYTF.

The V and J genes are TRBV5-5 and TRBJ2-3; either TRBD1 or TRBD2 may supply D (5 bases each). V was cut by 4 bases and J by 2 bases, with 14 bases left in between. Germline V gives CDR1 SGHKS, CDR2 YYEKEE (reference sequence). The CDR3 spans 15 residues. The CDR3 spells CASSVIGATTDTQYF. CDR3 bases: TGTGCCAGCAGCGTTATCGGGGCCACCACAGATACGCAGTATTTT.

V usage is TRBV11-2 and J usage is TRBJ2-7; tentatively, D is TRBD1 (6 bases). The V and J ends lost 5 bases and 3 bases respectively, with 17 bases between them. CDR3 length: 15 residues. Germline V gene data show CDR1 as SGHAT and CDR2 as FQNNGV. In nucleotides, the CDR3 is TGTGCCAGCAGCAAACGACAGGCAGGGATCTACGAGCAGTACTTC. It codes for CASSKRQAGIYEQYF.

This chain uses TRBV4-1 with TRBJ1-2, with TRBD1 as a possible D gene (6 bases). Germline CDR1 MGHRA, CDR2 YSYEKL. The length of the CDR3 is 15 residues. Trimming pared 4 bases from V and 7 bases from J, leaving 19 bases between. The CDR3 nucleotides read TGCGCCAGCAGCCCCCCAGGGGCCGCCGGCTCTGGCTACACCTTC. Translated: CASSPPGAAGSGYTF.

This clone occurred once. The rearrangement uses TRBV7-3 and TRBJ2-3; no definite D call. Trimming left V 6 bases short and J 0 bases short, with 10 bases between. CDR1 is SGHTA, CDR2 FQGTGA, per germline. The CDR3 extends over 14 amino acids. The DNA for the CDR3 is TGTGCCAGCAGTTCTATCCGTAGCACAGATACGCAGTATTTT. This gives the protein CASSSIRSTDTQYF.

The J gene is TRBJ1-1, the V gene TRBV6-5; possible D gene TRBD1, 5 bases. CDR3 size: 14 residues. CDR1 and CDR2 (germline): MNHEY, SVGAGI. With 6 bases removed from V and 4 bases from J, the gap between germline ends came to 15 bases. The CDR3, as DNA: TGTGCCAGCAGGTACGGGGGAACGGGCACTGAAGCTTTCTTT. This translates into CASRYGGTGTEAFF.

The chain recombines TRBV4-1 with TRBJ2-5, with 7 bases identical to TRBD1. Germline V gene data show CDR1 as MGHRA and CDR2 as YSYEKL. Trimming removed 1 base from V and 5 bases from J; junction bases left unmatched: 4. The CDR3 has 14 residues. The CDR3 DNA follows: TGCGCCAGCAGCCAAGCAGACAGGGTGGAGACCCAGTACTTC. Residues: CASSQADRVETQYF.

This clone was seen a single time. The chain has TRBV4-3 and TRBJ1-3, with a tentative D call TRBD1 (5 bases). CDR1 and CDR2 (germline): LGHNA, YSLEER. The V gene lost 3 bases and the J gene lost 1 base, with 13 bases spanning the gap. This CDR3 is built from 16 residues. The CDR3 DNA reads TGCGCCAGCAGCCAGGCCTTTCAGGGATCTGGAAACACCATATATTTT. Translating gives CASSQAFQGSGNTIYF.

This rearrangement joins TRBV12-3 or TRBV12-4 to TRBJ2-4; the match to TRBD1 covers 7 bases. V lost 6 bases and J lost 15; bases outside the gene matches: 8. This CDR3 is built from 11 residues. Here the CDR3 DNA reads TGTGCCAGCAGCTCAGGGGGTTCGGGGTACTTC. It translates to CASSSGGSGYF.